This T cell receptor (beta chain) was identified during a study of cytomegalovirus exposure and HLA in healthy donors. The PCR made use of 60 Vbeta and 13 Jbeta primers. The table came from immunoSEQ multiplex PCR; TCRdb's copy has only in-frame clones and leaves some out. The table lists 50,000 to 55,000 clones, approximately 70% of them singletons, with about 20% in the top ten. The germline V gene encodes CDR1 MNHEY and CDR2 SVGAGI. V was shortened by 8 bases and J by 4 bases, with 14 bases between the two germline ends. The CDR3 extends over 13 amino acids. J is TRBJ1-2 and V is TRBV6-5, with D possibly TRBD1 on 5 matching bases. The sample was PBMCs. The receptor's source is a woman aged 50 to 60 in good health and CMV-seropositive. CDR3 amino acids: CASFNRLIYGYTF. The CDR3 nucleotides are TGTGCCAGCTTTAACAGGCTCATCTATGGCTACACCTTC.